This T cell receptor beta chain was captured by sequencing in a study of response to subunit inactivated influenza vaccine. This clonotype was observed a handful of times. Its antigen is not known. TCRdb re-analysed the RT-PCR reads in MiXCR, keeping a single row per CDR3 protein. This sample has 600,000 to 700,000 distinct CDR3 sequences, with around 15% found just once. Losses at the gene ends were 7 bases for V and 2 bases for J; bases not matched to a gene: 9. Germline CDR1 reads DFQATT; CDR2 reads SNEGSKA (reference sequence). The CDR3 is made up of 14 amino acids. Findings and caveats of the study: The authors put forward the suggestion that each seasonal influenza vaccination may bring in only a limited number of new T cells.

Sequencing was performed on PBMCs from blood, taken 14 days before vaccination. The source is a man over 45 who received an inactivated influenza vaccine. The chain links TRBV20-1 to TRBJ2-5, with TRBD1 matching 8 bases. The CDR3 coding sequence is TGCAGTGGAACACGACAGGGGTATCAAGAGACCCAGTACTTC. This sequence encodes CSGTRQGYQETQYF.